This T cell receptor (beta chain) was retrieved from a study of molecular identifiers for immune sequencing clone quantification (dated by TCRdb to the late 2010s). At the level of the whole study: For a replicate experiment, RNA from approximately 20,000 or 100,000 naive CD8 T cells was divided into five aliquots, of which four were sequenced. This methods study benchmarked molecular-identifier clustering-based TCR repertoire sequencing (MIDCIRS) and TCR RNA copy counting, using CD8 T cells to do so. Summary of the overall study and its limitations: The naive libraries included spiked-in Jurkat TCR RNA (roughly eleven copies' worth), and this Jurkat TCR RNA is not part of the donor repertoire. Identical TCR molecules sharing a barcode could cause highly expanded clone sizes to be underestimated. Modeling gave 3 to 3.5 recovered TCR RNA copies per cell versus around 10 by digital PCR, implying approximately 30% capture efficiency. When barcode sub-clustering was left out, chimeric consensus sequences inflated TCR diversity, with chimeras reaching as high as 47%. A single cell's worth of spiked-in Jurkat TCR RNA was reported detectable even among around 970,000 naive CD8 T cells. In CMV-specific effector cells, clones with more than 20 RNA copies accounted for over 97% of molecules, whereas in naive cells such clones accounted for under 1%.

This clonotype has a handful of counts. No cognate antigen has been identified for it. Per-nucleotide qualities are absent, and no much larger clonotype sits a single base away. Library preparation was by PCR. Reads for this sample came from a NextSeq 500. Bulk TCR libraries were made following a previously described method, with the TCR primers given in Table S5. Purification of total RNA was performed with the Qiagen AllPrep DNA/RNA kit. Before analysis, reads from multiple sequencing runs of the same library were pooled. From the authors' description of their analysis: Reads were retained only if their TCR constant sequence matched exactly, and those retained reads were trimmed to 150 nt and grouped according to their 12-nt molecular barcodes. Within each barcode group, reads were sub-clustered at a 15% Levenshtein threshold, and quality-weighted consensus sequences were built per RNA molecule. Non-functional sequences were discarded, and so were lower-count sequences lying one edit away from another sequence. Barcode sub-clusters with fewer than 20% of the maximum read count were removed, based on fitting two negative binomial distributions. TCRdb took the public reads, trimmed them with fastp at Q25, ran MiXCR for clone calling and kept in-frame beta chains. Identical CDR3 protein sequences are pooled into one entry, listed with their most common genes and DNA. Here the V and J calls rest on TCRdb's processing, not on the authors' analysis. The sample data list approximately 320,000 distinct CDR3 sequences, and roughly 24% of these were observed just once. The biggest ten clones account for about 0.73% of the sample.

Libraries of naive CD8 T cells were generated from roughly 21,000 to 960,000 sorted cells, with 10%, 30% or 50% of the purified RNA used. Naive CD8 T cells were FACS-sorted as CD8+CD4-CCR7+CD45RA+ on a BD FACSAria II into RLT Plus buffer. To test detection sensitivity, Jurkat RNA equivalent to under 12 TCR copies was spiked into samples of roughly 17,000-1,000,000 naive CD8 T cells. Enrichment of CD8 T cells was performed with RosetteSep CD8+ T Cell Enrichment Cocktail and Ficoll-Paque, after which ACK red cell lysis was carried out. Sample: naive CD8+ T cells from blood, with Jurkat cell RNA spiked in. The cell subset or site tag for this specimen amounts to: FACS-sorted CD8+CD4-CCR7+CD45RA+ naive T cells. This TCR was recovered from a human donor in good health. Some libraries in this study had Jurkat cell RNA spiked in.

The DNA is TGTGCCAGTAGTATAGTGGCAGGGAGCTACGAGCAGTACTTC. This yields the protein CASSIVAGSYEQYF. The chain employs TRBV19 and TRBJ2-7; the D gene may be TRBD1 or TRBD2, since each aligns over 5 bases. The germline V gene encodes CDR1 LNHDA and CDR2 SQIVND (reference sequence). V is cut by 1 base and J by 3 bases, and the space between the germline ends is 10 bases. From its cysteine to its phenylalanine, the CDR3 spans 14 amino acids. Only the CDR3 part of the read is kept: 42 bases, read in frame from the first base.